The source of this T cell receptor beta chain is a study of T cell responses to AZD1222 COVID-19 vaccine. Study overall: The analysis combined second doses at about 4 or about 12 weeks. Study-level points and caveats: Nearly half of unique spike-specific TCRs reportedly avoided B.1.351 and B.1.1.7 mutated regions. Regions 160-218 and 743-854 dominated among vaccine-associated CD4 TCRs spanning spike.

Trimming removed 5 bases from V and 8 bases from J, with 18 bases in between. Germline lookup yields CDR1 SEHNR and CDR2 FQNEAQ (reference sequence). CDR3 length equals 14 residues. With respect to this clone: The antigen is undetermined.

Assay used: immunoSEQ multiplex PCR; TCRdb lists only in-frame clones, some missing. This sample has about 140,000 clones, with roughly 90% found just once. The source material was peripheral blood, sampled on day 0 of AZD1222 vaccination. The J gene is TRBJ1-2, the V gene TRBV7-9, with a tentative D call TRBD1 (5 bases). The TCR originated in an adult in good health. The CDR3 spells CASSPVPSGQGYTF. The CDR3 region has the DNA TGTGCCAGCAGCCCCGTCCCGTCGGGGCAAGGCTACACCTTC.